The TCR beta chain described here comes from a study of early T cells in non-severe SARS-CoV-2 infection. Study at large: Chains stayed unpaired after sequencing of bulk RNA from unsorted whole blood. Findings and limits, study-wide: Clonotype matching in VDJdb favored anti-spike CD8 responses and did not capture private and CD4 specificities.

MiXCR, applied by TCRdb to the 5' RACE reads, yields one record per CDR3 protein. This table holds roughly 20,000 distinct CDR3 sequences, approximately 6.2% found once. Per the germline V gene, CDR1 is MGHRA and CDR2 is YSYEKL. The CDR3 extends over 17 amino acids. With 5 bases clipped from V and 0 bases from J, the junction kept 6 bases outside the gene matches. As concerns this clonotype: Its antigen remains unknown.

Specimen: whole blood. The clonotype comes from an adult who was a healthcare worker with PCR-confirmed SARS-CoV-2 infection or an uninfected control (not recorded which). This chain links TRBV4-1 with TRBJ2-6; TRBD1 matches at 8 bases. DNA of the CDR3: TGCGCCAGCAGCAAGACAGGGGTCGGCTCTGGGGCCAACGTCCTGACTTTC. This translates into CASSKTGVGSGANVLTF.